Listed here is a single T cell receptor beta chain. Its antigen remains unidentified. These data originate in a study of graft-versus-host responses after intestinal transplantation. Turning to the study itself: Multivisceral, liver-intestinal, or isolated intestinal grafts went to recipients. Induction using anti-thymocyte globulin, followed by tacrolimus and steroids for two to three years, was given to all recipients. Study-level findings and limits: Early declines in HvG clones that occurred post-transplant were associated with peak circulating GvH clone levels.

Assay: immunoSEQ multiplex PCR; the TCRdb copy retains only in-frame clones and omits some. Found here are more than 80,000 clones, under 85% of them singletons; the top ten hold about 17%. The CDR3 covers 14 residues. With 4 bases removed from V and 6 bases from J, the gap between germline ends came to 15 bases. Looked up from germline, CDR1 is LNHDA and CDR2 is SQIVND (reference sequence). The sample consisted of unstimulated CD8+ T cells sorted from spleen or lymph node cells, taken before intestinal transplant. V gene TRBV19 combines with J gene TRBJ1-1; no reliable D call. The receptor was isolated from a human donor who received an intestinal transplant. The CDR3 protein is CASSTPRRVPEAFF. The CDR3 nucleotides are TGTGCCAGTAGTACCCCCCGACGGGTTCCTGAAGCTTTCTTT.